These T cell receptor beta chains were read from a single sample in a study of CD8 T cells in ankylosing spondylitis. TCRdb reprocessed the 5' RACE reads with MiXCR, giving one entry per CDR3 protein. This table holds some 120,000 distinct CDR3 sequences, roughly an eighth found once. Material for sequencing was blood, either unsorted or a sorted T cell fraction (not recorded which). All receptors come from a female donor with ankylosing spondylitis or in good health (not recorded which). The CDR3 runs from the conserved cysteine through the conserved F or W. Each record gives: V gene, J gene, clone size, D gene, CDR3 protein, CDR3 DNA. A D gene is named only where the DNA matches it firmly. Clone size is not always given. Where it is, it says once, few, many or a class for expanded clones.

TRBV29-1	TRBJ2-2	.	.	CSVAELATGELFF	TGCAGCGTTGCGGAGCTGGCCACCGGGGAGCTGTTTTTT
TRBV29-1	TRBJ2-3	.	TRBD2	CSVDRLAGTDTQYF	TGCAGCGTTGACCGACTAGCGGGCACAGATACGCAGTATTTT
TRBV3-1	TRBJ1-2	many	.	CASSQLATFNYGYTF	TGTGCCAGCAGCCAACTAGCGACCTTTAACTATGGCTACACCTTC
TRBV7-2	TRBJ2-3	many	TRBD2	CASSFKAGASDTQYF	TGTGCCAGCAGCTTTAAGGCGGGAGCAAGTGATACGCAGTATTTT
TRBV6-1	TRBJ2-7	.	TRBD1	CATSARDRRYEQYF	TGTGCCACCAGCGCGAGGGACAGGAGGTACGAGCAGTACTTC
TRBV20-1	TRBJ2-7	.	.	CSARDLYGSYEQYF	TGCAGTGCTAGAGATCTTTACGGCTCCTACGAGCAGTACTTC
TRBV20-1	TRBJ2-7	.	.	CSASGTGAKQYF	TGCAGTGCTAGTGGGACGGGCGCGAAGCAGTACTTC
TRBV12-3/TRBV12-4	TRBJ1-6	few	.	CASSQGRGRNSPLHF	TGTGCCAGCAGCCAGGGTCGCGGCCGCAATTCACCCCTCCACTTT
TRBV7-3	TRBJ1-1	.	.	CASSLLGETEAFF	TGTGCCAGCAGCTTATTAGGGGAGACTGAAGCTTTCTTT
TRBV2	TRBJ1-6	many	TRBD1	CASSGDRGYGSPLHF	TGTGCCAGCAGTGGCGACAGGGGGTATGGTTCACCCCTCCACTTT
TRBV7-6	TRBJ2-7	.	TRBD2	CASSRNLAGGPYEQYF	TGTGCCAGCAGCAGGAATCTAGCGGGGGGTCCATACGAGCAGTACTTC
TRBV5-1	TRBJ1-1	many	.	CASSWDGMNTEAFF	TGCGCCAGCAGCTGGGACGGTATGAACACTGAAGCTTTCTTT
TRBV20-1	TRBJ1-2	.	TRBD1	CSATDRTDRGYTF	TGCAGTGCCACGGACAGGACCGACCGGGGCTACACCTTC
TRBV28	TRBJ2-7	few	TRBD1	CASSNWDRVYEQYF	TGTGCCAGCAGTAACTGGGACAGGGTTTACGAGCAGTACTTC
TRBV20-1	TRBJ2-7	many	.	CSASYDGEQYF	TGCAGTGCTAGTTATGACGGTGAGCAGTACTTC
TRBV19	TRBJ1-2	few	.	CASIPDPRDDYGYTF	TGTGCCAGTATTCCTGACCCTCGTGATGACTATGGCTACACCTTC
TRBV29-1	TRBJ2-5	many	.	CSVVIGGRETQYF	TGCAGCGTTGTAATTGGGGGACGGGAGACCCAGTACTTC
TRBV7-2	TRBJ1-2	many	TRBD1	CASSRDRGQGYGYTF	TGTGCCAGCAGCCGTGACAGGGGGCAGGGCTATGGCTACACCTTC
TRBV12-3/TRBV12-4	TRBJ2-3	many	TRBD1	CASSLDTGATDTQYF	TGTGCCAGCAGTTTGGATACAGGGGCCACAGATACGCAGTATTTT
TRBV6-5	TRBJ2-1	.	TRBD2	CASSILLAGGYNEQFF	TGTGCCAGCAGTATACTGTTAGCGGGAGGCTACAATGAGCAGTTCTTC
TRBV28	TRBJ1-5	few	TRBD1	CATSTGGNQPQHF	TGTGCCACCTCGACAGGGGGCAATCAGCCCCAGCATTTT
TRBV7-2	TRBJ1-1	few	.	CASSYDTGRNTEAFF	TGTGCCAGCAGCTATGACACAGGTCGAAACACTGAAGCTTTCTTT
TRBV5-5	TRBJ2-2	few	TRBD2	CASSSKDGRGTGELFF	TGTGCCAGCAGCTCCAAGGACGGGAGGGGTACCGGGGAGCTGTTTTTT
TRBV10-2	TRBJ2-7	many	.	CASSDSPSYEQYF	TGCGCCAGCTCGGACAGTCCTTCATACGAGCAGTACTTC
TRBV5-1	TRBJ2-6	many	.	CASSYYGTPSSGANVLTF	TGCGCCAGCAGCTACTACGGGACGCCCAGCTCTGGGGCCAACGTCCTGACTTTC
TRBV20-1	TRBJ2-7	.	TRBD2	CCASGLAGLSYEQYF	TGCTGTGCTAGCGGTTTAGCGGGACTCTCCTACGAGCAGTACTTC
TRBV12-3/TRBV12-4	TRBJ1-3	many	.	CASSFVHGAGNTIYF	TGTGCCAGCAGTTTTGTCCATGGGGCTGGAAACACCATATATTTT
TRBV15	TRBJ2-7	many	.	CATSFDEYEQYF	TGTGCCACCAGCTTCGATGAGTACGAGCAGTACTTC
TRBV7-3	TRBJ1-6	.	.	CASSLWGAGNSPLHF	TGTGCCAGCAGCTTGTGGGGGGCGGGAAATTCACCCCTCCACTTT
TRBV7-9	TRBJ2-1	.	.	CASSLNQAYNEQFF	TGTGCCAGCAGCTTAAACCAGGCCTACAATGAGCAGTTCTTC
TRBV5-1	TRBJ2-3	few	TRBD2	CASSLKAGADRSTDTQYF	TGCGCCAGCAGCTTGAAAGCGGGGGCGGACCGGAGCACAGATACGCAGTATTTT
TRBV5-1	TRBJ2-7	.	TRBD1	CASSADRVAYEQYF	TGCGCCAGCAGCGCGGACAGGGTAGCTTACGAGCAGTACTTC
TRBV6-6	TRBJ2-7	many	.	CASSDLPYEQYF	TGTGCCAGCAGTGACCTCCCCTACGAGCAGTACTTC
TRBV12-3/TRBV12-4	TRBJ2-2	few	.	CASYNGELFF	TGTGCCAGCTACAACGGGGAGCTGTTTTTT
TRBV20-1	TRBJ2-3	many	.	CSARILTDTQYF	TGCAGTGCTCGGATCCTTACAGATACGCAGTATTTT
TRBV10-3	TRBJ2-1	many	TRBD2	CAISGAITGSAFGTSGFEQFF	TGTGCCATCAGTGGGGCCATAACCGGGAGCGCCTTCGGGACTAGTGGTTTTGAGCAGTTCTTC
TRBV11-2	TRBJ2-7	many	TRBD2	CASSQTSGISYEQYF	TGTGCCAGCAGCCAAACTAGCGGGATCTCCTACGAGCAGTACTTC
TRBV28	TRBJ1-6	few	.	CASSPGSHSPLHF	TGTGCCAGCAGCCCTGGGTCCCATTCACCCCTCCACTTT
TRBV29-1	TRBJ2-7	.	.	CSYSQGSSYEQYF	TGCAGCTACTCGCAGGGTAGCTCCTACGAGCAGTACTTC
TRBV5-5	TRBJ1-1	.	.	CASSLAPGEAFF	TGTGCCAGCAGCTTGGCCCCGGGTGAAGCTTTCTTT
TRBV3-1	TRBJ1-5	.	.	CASSQDAQVNQPQHF	TGTGCCAGCAGCCAAGATGCCCAGGTCAATCAGCCCCAGCATTTT
TRBV20-1	TRBJ1-5	many	TRBD1	CSAWTGNSNQPQHF	TGCAGTGCATGGACAGGGAATAGCAATCAGCCCCAGCATTTT